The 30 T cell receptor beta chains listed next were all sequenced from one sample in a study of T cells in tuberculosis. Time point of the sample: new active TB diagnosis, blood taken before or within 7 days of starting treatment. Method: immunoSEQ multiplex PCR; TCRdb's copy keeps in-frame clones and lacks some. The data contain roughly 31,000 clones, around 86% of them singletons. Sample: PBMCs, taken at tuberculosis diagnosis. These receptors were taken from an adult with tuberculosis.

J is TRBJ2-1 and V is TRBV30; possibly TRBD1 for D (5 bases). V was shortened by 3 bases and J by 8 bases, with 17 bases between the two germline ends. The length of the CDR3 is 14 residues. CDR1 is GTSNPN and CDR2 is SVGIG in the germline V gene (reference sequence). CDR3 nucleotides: TGTGCCTGGAGCGCCCTTGGGCCACAGGATGAGCAGTTCTTC. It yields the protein CAWSALGPQDEQFF.

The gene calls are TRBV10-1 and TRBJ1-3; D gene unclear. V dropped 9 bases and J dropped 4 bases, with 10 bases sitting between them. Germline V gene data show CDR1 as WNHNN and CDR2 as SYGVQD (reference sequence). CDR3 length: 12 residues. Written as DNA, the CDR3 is TGCGCCAGTCTGTCCCCCGGAAACACCATATATTTT. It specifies CASLSPGNTIYF.

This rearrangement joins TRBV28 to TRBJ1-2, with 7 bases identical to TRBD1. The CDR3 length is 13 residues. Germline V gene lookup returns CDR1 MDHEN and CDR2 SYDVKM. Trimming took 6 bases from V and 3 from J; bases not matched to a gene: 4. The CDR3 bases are TGTGCCAGCAGGGTACAGGGGTACTATGGCTACACCTTC. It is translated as CASRVQGYYGYTF.

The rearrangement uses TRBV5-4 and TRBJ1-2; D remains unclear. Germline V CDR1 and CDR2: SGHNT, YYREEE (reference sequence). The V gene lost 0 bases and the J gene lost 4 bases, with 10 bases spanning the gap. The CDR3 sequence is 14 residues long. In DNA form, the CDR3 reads TGTGCCAGCAGCTTGGGCGGGGAGGGCTATGGCTACACCTTC. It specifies CASSLGGEGYGYTF.

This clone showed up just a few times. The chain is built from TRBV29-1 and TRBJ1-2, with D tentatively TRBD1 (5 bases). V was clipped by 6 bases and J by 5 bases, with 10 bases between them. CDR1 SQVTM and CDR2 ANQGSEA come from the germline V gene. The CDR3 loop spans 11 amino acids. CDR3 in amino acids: CSVDPGYGYTF. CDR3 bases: TGCAGCGTAGACCCAGGGTATGGCTACACCTTC. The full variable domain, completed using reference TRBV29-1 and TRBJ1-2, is SAVISQKPSRDICQRGTSLTIQCQVDSQVTMMFWYRQQPGQSLTLIATANQGSEATYESGFVIDKFPISRPNLTFSTLTVSNMSPEDSSIYLCSVDPGYGYTFGSGTRLTVV.

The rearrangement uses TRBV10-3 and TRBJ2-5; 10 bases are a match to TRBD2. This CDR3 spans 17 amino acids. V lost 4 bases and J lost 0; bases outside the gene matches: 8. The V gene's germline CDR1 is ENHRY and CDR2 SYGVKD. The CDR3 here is CAISVGLAEPYQETQYF. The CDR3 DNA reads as TGTGCCATCAGTGTAGGACTAGCGGAACCGTACCAAGAGACCCAGTACTTC.

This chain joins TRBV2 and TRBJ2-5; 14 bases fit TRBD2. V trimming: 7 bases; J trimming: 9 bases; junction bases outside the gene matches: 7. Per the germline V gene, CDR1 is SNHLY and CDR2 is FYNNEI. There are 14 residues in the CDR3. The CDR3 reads CASNGLAGGQAQYF. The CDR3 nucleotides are TGTGCCAGCAACGGACTAGCGGGGGGACAAGCCCAGTACTTC. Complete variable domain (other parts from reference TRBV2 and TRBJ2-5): EPEVTQTPSHQVTQMGQEVILRCVPISNHLYFYWYRQILGQKVEFLVSFYNNEISEKSEIFDDQFSVERPDGSNFTLKIRSTKLEDSAMYFCASNGLAGGQAQYFGPGTRLLVL.

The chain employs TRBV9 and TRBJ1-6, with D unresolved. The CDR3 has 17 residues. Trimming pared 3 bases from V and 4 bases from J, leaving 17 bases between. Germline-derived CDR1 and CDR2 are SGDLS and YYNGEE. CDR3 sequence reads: CASSALYEQQYNSPLHF. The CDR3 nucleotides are TGTGCCAGCAGCGCCCTCTACGAACAGCAGTATAATTCACCCCTCCACTTT.

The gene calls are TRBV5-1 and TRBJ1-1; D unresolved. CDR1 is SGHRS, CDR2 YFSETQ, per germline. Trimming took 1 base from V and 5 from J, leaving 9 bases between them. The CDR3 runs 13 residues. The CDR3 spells CASSLPGETEAFF. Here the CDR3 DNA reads TGCGCCAGCAGCTTGCCCGGTGAGACTGAAGCTTTCTTT. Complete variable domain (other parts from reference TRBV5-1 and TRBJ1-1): KAGVTQTPRYLIKTRGQQVTLSCSPISGHRSVSWYQQTPGQGLQFLFEYFSETQRNKGNFPGRFSGRQFSNSRSEMNVSTLELGDSALYLCASSLPGETEAFFGQGTRLTVV.

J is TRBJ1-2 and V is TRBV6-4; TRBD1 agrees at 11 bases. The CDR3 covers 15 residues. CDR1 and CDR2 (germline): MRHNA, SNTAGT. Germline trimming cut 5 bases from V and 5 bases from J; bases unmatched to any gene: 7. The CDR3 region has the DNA TGTGCCAGCAGTTGGGGACAGGGGGTTATTTATGGCTACACCTTC. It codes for CASSWGQGVIYGYTF.

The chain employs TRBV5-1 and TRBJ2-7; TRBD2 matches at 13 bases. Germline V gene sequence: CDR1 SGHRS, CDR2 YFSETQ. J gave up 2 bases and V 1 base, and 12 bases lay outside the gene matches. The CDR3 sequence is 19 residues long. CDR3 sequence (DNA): TGCGCCAGCAGCTTGTTGACTAGCGGGAGGCTTAGGGGTACCTACGAGCAGTACTTC. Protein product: CASSLLTSGRLRGTYEQYF.

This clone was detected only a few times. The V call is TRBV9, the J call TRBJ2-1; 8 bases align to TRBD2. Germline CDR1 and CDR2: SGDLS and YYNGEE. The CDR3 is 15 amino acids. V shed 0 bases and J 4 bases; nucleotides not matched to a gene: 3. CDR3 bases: TGTGCCAGCAGCGTAGGACTAGCGACATACAATGAGCAGTTCTTC. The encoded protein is CASSVGLATYNEQFF.

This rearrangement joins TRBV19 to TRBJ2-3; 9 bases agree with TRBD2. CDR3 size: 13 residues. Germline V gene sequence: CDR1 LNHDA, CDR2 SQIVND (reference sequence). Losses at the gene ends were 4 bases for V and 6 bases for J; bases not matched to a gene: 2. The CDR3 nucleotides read TGTGCCAGTAGTAACGGACTAGCGGATACGCAGTATTTT. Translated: CASSNGLADTQYF.

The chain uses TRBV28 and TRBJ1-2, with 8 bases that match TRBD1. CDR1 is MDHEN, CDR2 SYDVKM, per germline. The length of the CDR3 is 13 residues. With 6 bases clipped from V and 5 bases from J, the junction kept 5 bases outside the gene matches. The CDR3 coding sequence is TGTGCCAGCAGAATCAGGGGGCCGTATGGCTACACCTTC. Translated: CASRIRGPYGYTF.

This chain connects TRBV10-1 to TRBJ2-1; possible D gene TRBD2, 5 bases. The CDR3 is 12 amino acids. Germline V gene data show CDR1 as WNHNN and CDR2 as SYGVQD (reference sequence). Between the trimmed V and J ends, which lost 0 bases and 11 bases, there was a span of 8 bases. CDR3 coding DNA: TGCGCCAGCAGTGAGTCGTCTAGCAAGCAGTTCTTC. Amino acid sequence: CASSESSSKQFF.

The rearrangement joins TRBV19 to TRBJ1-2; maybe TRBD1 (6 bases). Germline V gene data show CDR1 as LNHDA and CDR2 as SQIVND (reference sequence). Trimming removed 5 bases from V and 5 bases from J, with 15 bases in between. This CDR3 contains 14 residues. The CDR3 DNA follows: TGTGCCAGTAGTTTTACGGACAGACTTTATGGCTACACCTTC. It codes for CASSFTDRLYGYTF. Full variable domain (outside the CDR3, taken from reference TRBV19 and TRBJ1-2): DGGITQSPKYLFRKEGQNVTLSCEQNLNHDAMYWYRQDPGQGLRLIYYSQIVNDFQKGDIAEGYSVSREKKESFPLTVTSAQKNPTAFYLCASSFTDRLYGYTFGSGTRLTVV.

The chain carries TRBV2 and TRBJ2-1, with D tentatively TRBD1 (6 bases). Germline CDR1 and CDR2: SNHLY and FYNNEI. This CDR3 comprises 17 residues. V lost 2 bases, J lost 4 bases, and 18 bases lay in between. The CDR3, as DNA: TGTGCCAGCAGTGAATATCTGGGGGCGGAGCTTTACAATGAGCAGTTCTTC. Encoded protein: CASSEYLGAELYNEQFF.

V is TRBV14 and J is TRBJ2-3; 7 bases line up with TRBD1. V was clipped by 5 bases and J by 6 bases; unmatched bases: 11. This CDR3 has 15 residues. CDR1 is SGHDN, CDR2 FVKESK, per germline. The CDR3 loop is CASSWGTDDADTQYF. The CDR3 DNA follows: TGTGCCAGCAGCTGGGGGACAGATGATGCGGATACGCAGTATTTT.

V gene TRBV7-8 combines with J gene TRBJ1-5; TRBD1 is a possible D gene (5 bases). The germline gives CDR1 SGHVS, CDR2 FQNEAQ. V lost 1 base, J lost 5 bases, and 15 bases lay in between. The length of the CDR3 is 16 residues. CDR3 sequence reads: CASSLEGSRRDQPQHF. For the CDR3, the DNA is TGTGCCAGCAGCTTAGAGGGGAGCAGGAGGGATCAGCCCCAGCATTTT.

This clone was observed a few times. The chain's CDR3 is CASRGRDLFYGYTF. The CDR3 nucleotides are TGTGCCAGCCGAGGGCGGGACCTTTTCTATGGCTACACCTTC. This rearrangement joins TRBV21-1 to TRBJ1-2. TRBV21-1 is designated a pseudogene. The CDR3 is 14 residues long.

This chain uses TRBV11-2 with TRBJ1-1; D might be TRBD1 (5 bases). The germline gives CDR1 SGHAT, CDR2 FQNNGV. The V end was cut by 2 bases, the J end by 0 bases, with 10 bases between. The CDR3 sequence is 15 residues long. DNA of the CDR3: TGTGCCAGCAGCTTAATGGGGGGTTTGAACACTGAAGCTTTCTTT. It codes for CASSLMGGLNTEAFF.

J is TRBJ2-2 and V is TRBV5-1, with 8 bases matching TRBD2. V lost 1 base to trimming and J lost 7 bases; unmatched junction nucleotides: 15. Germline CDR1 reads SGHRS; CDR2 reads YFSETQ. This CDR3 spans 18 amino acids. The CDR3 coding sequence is TGCGCCAGCAGCTTGCGGGGGGCAGGAGCGGGAGTCTTCGGGGAGCTGTTTTTT. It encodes CASSLRGAGAGVFGELFF.

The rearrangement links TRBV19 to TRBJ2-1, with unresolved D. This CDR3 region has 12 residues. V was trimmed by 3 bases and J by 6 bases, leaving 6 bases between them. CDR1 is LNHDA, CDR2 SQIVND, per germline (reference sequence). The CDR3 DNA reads TGTGCCAGTAGTATCGGCGGCAATGAGCAGTTCTTC. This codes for CASSIGGNEQFF.

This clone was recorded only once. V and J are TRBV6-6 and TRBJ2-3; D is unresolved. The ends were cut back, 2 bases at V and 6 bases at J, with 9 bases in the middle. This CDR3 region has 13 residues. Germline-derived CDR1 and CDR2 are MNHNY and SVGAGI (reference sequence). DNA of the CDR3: TGTGCCAGCAGTTACGTGACTGTGGATACGCAGTATTTT. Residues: CASSYVTVDTQYF.

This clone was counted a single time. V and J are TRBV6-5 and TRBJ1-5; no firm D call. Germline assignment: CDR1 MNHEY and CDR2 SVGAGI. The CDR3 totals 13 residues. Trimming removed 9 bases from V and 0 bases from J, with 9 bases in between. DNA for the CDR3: TGTGCCAGTAAAGTAGATAGCAATCAGCCCCAGCATTTT. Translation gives CASKVDSNQPQHF.

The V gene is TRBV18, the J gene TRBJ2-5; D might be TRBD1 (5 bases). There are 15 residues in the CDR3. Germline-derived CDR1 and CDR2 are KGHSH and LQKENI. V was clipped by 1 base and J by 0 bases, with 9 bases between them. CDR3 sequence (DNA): TGTGCCAGCTCACCACTCCAGGGAAACCAAGAGACCCAGTACTTC. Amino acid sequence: CASSPLQGNQETQYF.

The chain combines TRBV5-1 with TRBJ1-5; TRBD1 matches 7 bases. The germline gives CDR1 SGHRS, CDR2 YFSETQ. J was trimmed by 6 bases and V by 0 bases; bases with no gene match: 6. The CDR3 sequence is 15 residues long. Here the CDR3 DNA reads TGCGCCAGCAGCTTGGATACGGCAGGGGGTCAGCCCCAGCATTTT. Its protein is CASSLDTAGGQPQHF.

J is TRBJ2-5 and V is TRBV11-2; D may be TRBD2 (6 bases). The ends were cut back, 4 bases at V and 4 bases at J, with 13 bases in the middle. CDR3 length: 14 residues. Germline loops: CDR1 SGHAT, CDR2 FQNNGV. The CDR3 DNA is TGTGCCAGCAGCTGGGCCGGGGGTTTAGAGACCCAGTACTTC. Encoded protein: CASSWAGGLETQYF.

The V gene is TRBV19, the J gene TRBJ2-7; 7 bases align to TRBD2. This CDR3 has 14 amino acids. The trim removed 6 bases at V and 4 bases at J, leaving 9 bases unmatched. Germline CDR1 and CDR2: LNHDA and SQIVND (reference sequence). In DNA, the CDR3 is TGTGCCAGTAGGCGGGCTAGCGGTTCATACGAGCAGTACTTC. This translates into CASRRASGSYEQYF.

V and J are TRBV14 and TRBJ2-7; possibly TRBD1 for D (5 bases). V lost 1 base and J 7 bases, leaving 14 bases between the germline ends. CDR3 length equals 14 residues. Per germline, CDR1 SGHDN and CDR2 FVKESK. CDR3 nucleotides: TGTGCCAGCAGCCAAGGTAACAGGAAGGAAGAGCAGTACTTC. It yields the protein CASSQGNRKEEQYF.